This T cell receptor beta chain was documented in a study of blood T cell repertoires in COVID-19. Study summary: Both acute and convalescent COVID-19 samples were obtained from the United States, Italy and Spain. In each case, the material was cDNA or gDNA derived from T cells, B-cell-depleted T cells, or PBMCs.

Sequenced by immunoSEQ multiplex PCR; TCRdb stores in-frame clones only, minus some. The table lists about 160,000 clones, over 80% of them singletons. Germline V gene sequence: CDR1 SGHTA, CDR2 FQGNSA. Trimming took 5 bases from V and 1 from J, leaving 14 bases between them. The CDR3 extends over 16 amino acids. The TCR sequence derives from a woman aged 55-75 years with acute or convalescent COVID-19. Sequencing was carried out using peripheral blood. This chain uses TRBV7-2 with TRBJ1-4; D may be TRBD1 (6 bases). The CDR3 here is CASSLRTVGTNEKLFF. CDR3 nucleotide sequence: TGTGCCAGCAGCCTCAGGACAGTCGGAACTAATGAAAAACTGTTTTTT.